Detailed here is one TCR beta chain. This clonotype was recorded a few times. It lacks a known antigen. Nothing much larger sits one base from this clone, and base qualities are not available. Trimming removed 8 bases from V and 4 bases from J; the gene matches leave 9 bases unexplained. From the germline V gene, CDR1 is LGHNA and CDR2 is YSLEER. The CDR3 contains 14 residues, cysteine and phenylalanine counted. The CDR3 DNA has 42 bases and is translated from base 1. This entry belongs to a study of human T cells and chemical hapten exposure (dated by TCRdb to the early 2020s). The study in broad terms: For sensitization, 2% DPC in acetone was applied to a 2 cm by 2 cm area of upper inner arm skin. Patch testing was done on the upper back using Finn chambers containing 0.01% DPC, and results were scored after 6 days according to International Contact Dermatitis Research Group standards. Blood for TCR sequencing was provided by twenty-nine alopecia patients at one to four time points (pre-sensitization, 2, 6 and 24 weeks). This study followed changes in the peripheral blood TCR repertoire in vivo during primary and secondary sensitization of alopecia patients to the hapten diphenylcyclopropenone (DPC). Alopecia areata with under or over 50% scalp involvement, alopecia totalis and alopecia universalis were represented in the patient cohort, which was mostly female. The libraries were sequenced as a pool, and the TCR yield per sample differed mostly because of small variations in library volumes within the pool. Blood was sampled from patients pre-sensitization (week 0) and at 2, 6 and about 24 weeks after DPC sensitization. Throughout the study period of roughly 24 weeks, patients also received therapeutic DPC doses to the scalp every week.

Summary of the overall study and its limitations: Patch test score was positively correlated with the number of PT1 expanded TCRs, with significance at thresholds 8, 16 and 32 but not at 4. No change with DPC sensitization was found in the number of TCRs above 1 in 1000 frequency, and no evidence of global repertoire structure alterations was found. After repeated subsampling, changes were observed in the strength of the expansion versus patch-test correlation and in the threshold at which the correlation became significant. Alopecia, a presumed autoimmune disease, was present in all patients, so the immune response of the patients might differ from that of healthy individuals. Expanded TCRs formed significantly more large CDR3 similarity clusters than pre-sensitization or healthy control sets, consistent with antigen-driven responses.

Library method: RACE. Sequencing was performed on a NextSeq 500. During library preparation, unique molecular identifiers were attached to individual cDNA molecules so that TCRs could be counted in a quantitative, reproducible way. Each blood RNA sample was used to sequence both TCR alpha and TCR beta chains. Per the authors' processing: A median of around 100,000 TCRs per sample was observed, with a range of about 20,000 to 750,000. The Decombinator software suite was used to annotate the V, J and CDR3 of the TCR reads. To make PS versus PT1 abundance plots, every sample was subsampled to the same number of TCRs (28,000). Expanded TCRs were defined as absent before sensitization and observed at least eight times at the 2-week time point. TCRdb trimmed public reads at Q25 via fastp, called clones via MiXCR and kept in-frame beta chains. Here each entry gathers all rows of one CDR3 protein and keeps the most common genes and DNA. TCRdb, not the original authors, processed these V and J calls. The sample table shows 80,000 to 95,000 distinct CDR3 sequences, and 9.5% to 11% are seen once. In total, the top ten clones hold roughly 2.3% of the sample.

The meaning of the sample's time point label: patch test 2, 6 weeks after DPC sensitization. This sample's treatment or condition label indicates: therapeutic diphenylcyclopropenone sensitization with weekly scalp DPC. At every patch-test visit, the blood draw took place before the patch test was put on. Patients were eligible if aged 18 to 70, diagnosed with alopecia and judged suitable for DPC therapy, and pregnant patients were excluded. Total RNA was extracted from unfractionated whole blood collected in Tempus Blood RNA tubes. This sequence uses TRBV4-3 and TRBJ2-7; 9 central nucleotides agree with TRBD1. Sequenced here: whole blood, sampled in connection with sensitization to the hapten diphenylcyclopropenone (DPC). The receptor was isolated from a middle-aged man with alopecia areata. Some clones in this sample may be carry-over from other donors' samples. The CDR3 protein: CASPPGQGFYEQYF. The nucleotide sequence is TGCGCCAGCCCACCGGGACAGGGTTTTTACGAGCAGTACTTC.